Listed below are T cell receptor beta chains from one sample, sequenced in a study of OX40 agonist ivuxolimab in advanced cancers. Clones were sequenced by immunoSEQ multiplex PCR, and TCRdb holds only the in-frame ones, with some missing. This table has 45,000 to 60,000 clones, approximately 90% appearing once. The material was CD4+ or CD8+ T cells sorted from blood, obtained in a trial of the OX40 agonist ivuxolimab. Source of these receptors: an adult with an advanced solid tumor such as melanoma, head and neck, liver or kidney cancer. Each CDR3 is given with its conserved first and last residue. Each record gives: D gene, J gene, V gene, clone size, CDR3 DNA, CDR3 protein. A D gene is named only where the DNA matches it firmly. Clone sizes are given selectively: once, few, many, or a class where the clone is expanded.

d_call: -
j_call: TRBJ2-5
v_call: TRBV28
clone_size: -
cdr3_nt: TGTGCCAGCGGGCCCCAAGAGACCCAGTACTTC
cdr3_aa: CASGPQETQYF

d_call: -
j_call: TRBJ2-7
v_call: TRBV2
clone_size: -
cdr3_nt: TGTGCCAGCAAGGTTTCCCAATCCATATACGAGCAGTACTTC
cdr3_aa: CASKVSQSIYEQYF

d_call: TRBD2
j_call: TRBJ2-3
v_call: TRBV4-1
clone_size: -
cdr3_nt: TGCGCCAGCAGGTCCGTCTTAGCGGGGGTGGGAGATACGCAGTATTTT
cdr3_aa: CASRSVLAGVGDTQYF

d_call: -
j_call: TRBJ1-2
v_call: TRBV19
clone_size: -
cdr3_nt: TGTGCCAGTAAGGAGCATAACTATGGCTACACCTTC
cdr3_aa: CASKEHNYGYTF

d_call: -
j_call: TRBJ1-1
v_call: TRBV14
clone_size: -
cdr3_nt: TGTGCCAGCAGCCGCGCCTCCTGGGCGGGCGGAGAAGCTTTCTTT
cdr3_aa: CASSRASWAGGEAFF

d_call: -
j_call: TRBJ1-2
v_call: TRBV27
clone_size: -
cdr3_nt: TGTGCCAGCAGTAGAACAGGGACGGGGAACTATGGCTACACCTTC
cdr3_aa: CASSRTGTGNYGYTF

d_call: -
j_call: TRBJ2-3
v_call: TRBV4-1
clone_size: -
cdr3_nt: TGCGCCAGCAGCCAGGTCCTAGATACGCAGTATTTT
cdr3_aa: CASSQVLDTQYF

d_call: -
j_call: TRBJ1-5
v_call: TRBV6-6
clone_size: few
cdr3_nt: TGTGCCAGCGGCATTCAGCCCCAGCATTTT
cdr3_aa: CASGIQPQHF

d_call: TRBD2
j_call: TRBJ2-3
v_call: TRBV27
clone_size: -
cdr3_nt: TGTGCCAGCATGATCCGAGCGGGGGCCCGCACAGATACGCAGTATTTT
cdr3_aa: CASMIRAGARTDTQYF

d_call: TRBD2
j_call: TRBJ2-5
v_call: TRBV29-1
clone_size: -
cdr3_nt: TGCAGCGGCCTCCCTACTAGCGGGGGGGCGTGGAAGACCCAGTACTTC
cdr3_aa: CSGLPTSGGAWKTQYF

d_call: -
j_call: TRBJ1-3
v_call: TRBV6-5
clone_size: -
cdr3_nt: TGTGCCAGCAGTGCTCTAGGGGGAAACACCATATATTTT
cdr3_aa: CASSALGGNTIYF

d_call: -
j_call: TRBJ2-2
v_call: TRBV6-5
clone_size: -
cdr3_nt: TGTGCCAGCAGTTACGGACCGAACACCGGGGAGCTGTTTTTT
cdr3_aa: CASSYGPNTGELFF

d_call: -
j_call: TRBJ2-7
v_call: TRBV5-1
clone_size: -
cdr3_nt: TGCGCCAGCAGCTTGGCTAACGGCGGCGGGCAGTACTTC
cdr3_aa: CASSLANGGGQYF

d_call: -
j_call: TRBJ2-2
v_call: TRBV5-4
clone_size: -
cdr3_nt: TGTGCCAGCAGCCCATCGGGGGGCGGCACCGGGGAGCTGTTTTTT
cdr3_aa: CASSPSGGGTGELFF

d_call: -
j_call: TRBJ2-1
v_call: TRBV7-7
clone_size: -
cdr3_nt: TGTGCTAGCAGCCCCCGGACCGTTGGTGAGCAGTTCTTC
cdr3_aa: CASSPRTVGEQFF

d_call: TRBD1
j_call: TRBJ1-2
v_call: TRBV7-3
clone_size: -
cdr3_nt: TGTGCCAGCAGCTCCTCCCGGGACAGTAACTATGGCTACACCTTC
cdr3_aa: CASSSSRDSNYGYTF

d_call: TRBD1
j_call: TRBJ1-6
v_call: TRBV6-6
clone_size: -
cdr3_nt: TGTGCCAGCAAAGGGTGGGCAGGGGGCTCACCCCTCCACTTT
cdr3_aa: CASKGWAGGSPLHF

d_call: -
j_call: TRBJ2-2
v_call: TRBV2
clone_size: once
cdr3_nt: TGTGCCAGCAGTAGAACGGGGGGCCACACCGGGGAGCTGTTTTTT
cdr3_aa: CASSRTGGHTGELFF

d_call: -
j_call: TRBJ1-1
v_call: TRBV2
clone_size: -
cdr3_nt: TGTGCCAGCAGACCAGACAGTCTAAACACTGAAGCTTTCTTT
cdr3_aa: CASRPDSLNTEAFF

d_call: -
j_call: TRBJ2-7
v_call: TRBV6-1
clone_size: -
cdr3_nt: TGTGCCAGTCAGAAAGACATCTCCTACGAGCAGTACTTC
cdr3_aa: CASQKDISYEQYF

d_call: -
j_call: TRBJ1-1
v_call: TRBV6-5
clone_size: -
cdr3_nt: TGTGCCAGCAGTTACGTAGGGACTGAAGCTTTCTTT
cdr3_aa: CASSYVGTEAFF

d_call: TRBD1
j_call: TRBJ2-7
v_call: TRBV19
clone_size: -
cdr3_nt: TGTGCCAGTAGCCTGGACGGCAGGGGGCTCGGTGAGCAGTACTTC
cdr3_aa: CASSLDGRGLGEQYF

d_call: -
j_call: TRBJ1-5
v_call: TRBV4-1
clone_size: -
cdr3_nt: TGCGCCAGCAGCCAACTTGGGGTACTCCAGCCCCAGCATTTT
cdr3_aa: CASSQLGVLQPQHF

d_call: TRBD1
j_call: TRBJ2-3
v_call: TRBV27
clone_size: -
cdr3_nt: TGTGCCAGCAGTTTAGTTTTCCTGAAGACAGGGAGTCAGGACACAGATACGCAGTATTTT
cdr3_aa: CASSLVFLKTGSQDTDTQYF

d_call: TRBD1
j_call: TRBJ1-5
v_call: TRBV2
clone_size: few
cdr3_nt: TGTGCCAGCAGGGGGACAGGGGATCAGCCCCAGCATTTT
cdr3_aa: CASRGTGDQPQHF

d_call: -
j_call: TRBJ2-7
v_call: TRBV5-1
clone_size: -
cdr3_nt: TGCGCCAGCAGCTTTTCCGGGACAACTGACGCCTACGAGCAGTACTTC
cdr3_aa: CASSFSGTTDAYEQYF

d_call: -
j_call: TRBJ1-2
v_call: TRBV11-2
clone_size: -
cdr3_nt: TGTGCCAGCAGCTTAAGTCGGAGTGGCTACACCTTC
cdr3_aa: CASSLSRSGYTF

d_call: -
j_call: TRBJ1-6
v_call: TRBV7-2
clone_size: once
cdr3_nt: TGTGCCAGCAGCTTAGGGGGCGGGAGCTCCTATAATTCACCCCTCCACTTT
cdr3_aa: CASSLGGGSSYNSPLHF

d_call: -
j_call: TRBJ2-3
v_call: TRBV6-6
clone_size: -
cdr3_nt: TGTGCCAGCAAAAAAAGAGGGGGAGGGGACACAGATACGCAGTATTTT
cdr3_aa: CASKKRGGGDTDTQYF

d_call: -
j_call: TRBJ2-7
v_call: TRBV2
clone_size: once
cdr3_nt: TGTGCCAGCAGTGGTCTAGGACACAACTCATTCTACGAGCAGTACTTC
cdr3_aa: CASSGLGHNSFYEQYF

d_call: -
j_call: TRBJ2-3
v_call: TRBV4-2
clone_size: -
cdr3_nt: TGTGCCAGCAGCCAAGAGGCGAGGACTAGCACAGATACGCAGTATTTT
cdr3_aa: CASSQEARTSTDTQYF

d_call: TRBD2
j_call: TRBJ2-7
v_call: TRBV5-4
clone_size: -
cdr3_nt: TGTGCCAGCAGCTCGAGGGACCTAGCGGGGTACGAGCAGTACTTC
cdr3_aa: CASSSRDLAGYEQYF

d_call: -
j_call: TRBJ1-4
v_call: TRBV11-2
clone_size: -
cdr3_nt: TGTGCCAGCAGCCTGGGACTCGGTGAAAAACTGTTTTTT
cdr3_aa: CASSLGLGEKLFF

d_call: -
j_call: TRBJ1-1
v_call: TRBV6-5
clone_size: -
cdr3_nt: TGTGCCAGCAGATCAAGTCGGGCTACTGAAGCTTTCTTT
cdr3_aa: CASRSSRATEAFF

d_call: -
j_call: TRBJ1-4
v_call: TRBV5-4
clone_size: -
cdr3_nt: TGTGCCAGCAGCCTCGGAGGGAGCTCAACTAATGAAAAACTGTTTTTT
cdr3_aa: CASSLGGSSTNEKLFF

d_call: -
j_call: TRBJ1-1
v_call: TRBV18
clone_size: -
cdr3_nt: TGTGCCAGCTCACCATCCGAGCTGAACACTGAAGCTTTCTTT
cdr3_aa: CASSPSELNTEAFF

d_call: -
j_call: TRBJ1-3
v_call: TRBV5-5
clone_size: -
cdr3_nt: TGTGCCAGCAGCTTTAGAGGGGTCTCTGGAAACACCATATATTTT
cdr3_aa: CASSFRGVSGNTIYF

d_call: TRBD1
j_call: TRBJ2-3
v_call: TRBV18
clone_size: -
cdr3_nt: TGTGCCAGCTCACCACCCAACAGGGGAAGAACAGATACGCAGTATTTT
cdr3_aa: CASSPPNRGRTDTQYF

d_call: -
j_call: TRBJ2-1
v_call: TRBV6-6
clone_size: -
cdr3_nt: TGTGCCAGCAGTTACGTGGTCCCAGGGTACTACAATGAGCAGTTCTTC
cdr3_aa: CASSYVVPGYYNEQFF

d_call: TRBD1
j_call: TRBJ2-7
v_call: TRBV28
clone_size: -
cdr3_nt: TGTGCCAGCAGTGTCGACAGGGGTTGGTACGAGCAGTACTTC
cdr3_aa: CASSVDRGWYEQYF

d_call: -
j_call: TRBJ2-5
v_call: TRBV2
clone_size: -
cdr3_nt: TGTGCCATCATACGGAATGTTCTGGATCGGGAGACCCAGTACTTC
cdr3_aa: CAIIRNVLDRETQYF

d_call: -
j_call: TRBJ2-5
v_call: TRBV25-1
clone_size: -
cdr3_nt: TGTGCCAGCAGGAAAGACCGGGTCGGGGAGACCCAGTACTTC
cdr3_aa: CASRKDRVGETQYF

d_call: -
j_call: TRBJ2-1
v_call: TRBV5-1
clone_size: -
cdr3_nt: TGCGCCAGCAGCTTGGTGCCCAACAATGAGCAGTTCTTC
cdr3_aa: CASSLVPNNEQFF

d_call: -
j_call: TRBJ2-7
v_call: TRBV19
clone_size: few
cdr3_nt: TGTGCCAGTACCCCGGGACGGGGGCCTTACTACGAGCAGTACTTC
cdr3_aa: CASTPGRGPYYEQYF